A single sample gave rise to the 9 T cell receptor beta chains below, sequenced in a study of blood T cell repertoires in COVID-19. Method: immunoSEQ multiplex PCR; TCRdb's copy keeps in-frame clones and lacks some. The sample lists a few hundred thousand clones; roughly 84% were seen once. The specimen was PBMCs or T cells enriched from blood (not recorded which). Receptor source: a woman aged 40-49 years who had recovered from COVID-19.

This chain uses TRBV4-3 with TRBJ1-1; D gene uncertain. In germline, CDR1 is LGHNA, CDR2 YSLEER. V dropped 3 bases and J dropped 4 bases, with 21 bases sitting between them. The CDR3 is 17 amino acids. Here the CDR3 DNA reads TGCGCCAGCAGCCAGGGATCCGGGAAGACGTTTTCCACTGAAGCTTTCTTT. Encoded protein: CASSQGSGKTFSTEAFF.

V gene TRBV5-1 combines with J gene TRBJ1-1; tentative D call: TRBD1 (5 bases). The CDR3 sequence is 13 residues long. Germline V CDR1 and CDR2: SGHRS, YFSETQ. V gave up 4 bases and J gave up 1 base, with 8 bases separating them. The CDR3 sequence is CASSPTANTEAFF. The CDR3 nucleotides are TGCGCCAGCAGCCCGACAGCGAACACTGAAGCTTTCTTT.

The chain uses TRBV28 and TRBJ2-2, with 7 positions matching TRBD2. This CDR3 has 14 amino acids. V lost 6 bases, J lost 6 bases, and 7 bases stayed unmatched. Germline V CDR1 and CDR2: MDHEN, SYDVKM. The CDR3 spells CASRAGDRAGELFF. The CDR3 DNA follows: TGTGCCAGCAGGGCGGGAGATAGGGCCGGGGAGCTGTTTTTT. Complete variable domain (other parts from reference TRBV28 and TRBJ2-2): DVKVTQSSRYLVKRTGEKVFLECVQDMDHENMFWYRQDPGLGLRLIYFSYDVKMKEKGDIPEGYSVSREKKERFSLILESASTNQTSMYLCASRAGDRAGELFFGEGSRLTVL.

This chain links TRBV3-1 (or the pseudogene TRBV3-2) with TRBJ2-7, with D possibly being TRBD2 (6 bases). V dropped 6 bases and J dropped 3 bases, with 12 bases sitting between them. This CDR3 has 13 residues. Germline CDR1 reads LGHDT; CDR2 reads YNNKEL (reference sequence). The CDR3 protein is CASRQTGDYEQYF. The CDR3 nucleotides are TGTGCCAGCAGACAAACGGGAGACTACGAGCAGTACTTC.

The chain combines TRBV28 with TRBJ1-3; TRBD1 aligns across 7 bases. The CDR3 covers 17 residues. J lost 1 base, V lost 4 bases, and 10 bases had no gene match. From germline, CDR1 is MDHEN and CDR2 SYDVKM. The CDR3 sequence is CASSWTKTGLSGNTIYF. The CDR3 bases are TGTGCCAGCAGTTGGACCAAGACAGGGCTATCTGGAAACACCATATATTTT. Drawing the rest from reference TRBV28 and TRBJ1-3, the complete variable domain is DVKVTQSSRYLVKRTGEKVFLECVQDMDHENMFWYRQDPGLGLRLIYFSYDVKMKEKGDIPEGYSVSREKKERFSLILESASTNQTSMYLCASSWTKTGLSGNTIYFGEGSWLTVV.

The chain recombines TRBV7-2 with TRBJ2-1; 12 bases fit TRBD2. Germline-derived CDR1 and CDR2 are SGHTA and FQGNSA. This CDR3 has 14 amino acids. V gave up 5 bases and J gave up 7 bases; unmatched junction bases: 3. The CDR3 protein is CASSLTSGRNEQFF. The CDR3 DNA reads as TGTGCCAGCAGCCTGACTAGCGGGAGAAATGAGCAGTTCTTC.

The chain recombines TRBV6-5 with TRBJ1-2; TRBD1 might be the D (6 bases). The CDR3 is 14 amino acids. Germline lookup yields CDR1 MNHEY and CDR2 SVGAGI. The germline V and J ends were trimmed by 5 bases and 0 bases, with 10 bases remaining between them. As DNA, the CDR3 is TGTGCCAGCAGTCGGACAGCCGCTAACTATGGCTACACCTTC. Its protein product is CASSRTAANYGYTF.

The chain carries TRBV5-1 and TRBJ2-2; TRBD2 aligns across 13 bases. With 4 bases clipped from V and 1 base from J, the junction kept 4 bases outside the gene matches. The CDR3 is made up of 17 amino acids. Germline lookup yields CDR1 SGHRS and CDR2 YFSETQ. The CDR3 spells CASSERTSGRNTGELFF. CDR3 coding DNA: TGCGCCAGCAGCGAGAGGACTAGCGGGAGGAACACCGGGGAGCTGTTTTTT.

The V and J genes are TRBV7-2 and TRBJ2-1; 7 positions agree with TRBD1. V was pared by 0 bases and J by 5 bases, with 7 bases of the junction left unmatched. Germline assignment: CDR1 SGHTA and CDR2 FQGNSA. This CDR3 is built from 16 residues. CDR3 in DNA: TGTGCCAGCAGCTTAGCCCCCAGGACAGGTAACAATGAGCAGTTCTTC. Its protein is CASSLAPRTGNNEQFF.